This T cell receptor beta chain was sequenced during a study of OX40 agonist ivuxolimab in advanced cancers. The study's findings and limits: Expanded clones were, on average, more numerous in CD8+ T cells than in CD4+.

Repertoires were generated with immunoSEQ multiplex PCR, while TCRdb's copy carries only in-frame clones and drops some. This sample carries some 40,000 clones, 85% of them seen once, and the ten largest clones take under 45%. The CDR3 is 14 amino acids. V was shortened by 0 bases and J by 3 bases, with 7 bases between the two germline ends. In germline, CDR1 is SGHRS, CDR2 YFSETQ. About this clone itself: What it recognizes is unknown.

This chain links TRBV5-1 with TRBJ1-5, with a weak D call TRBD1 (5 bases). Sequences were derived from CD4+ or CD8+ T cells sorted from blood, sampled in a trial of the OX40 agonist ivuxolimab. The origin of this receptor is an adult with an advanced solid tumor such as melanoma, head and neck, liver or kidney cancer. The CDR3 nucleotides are TGCGCCAGCAGCTTGGAGGGGCACAATCAGCCCCAGCATTTT. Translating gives CASSLEGHNQPQHF.